This T cell receptor beta chain is from a study of blood T cell repertoires in COVID-19. V was pared by 2 bases and J by 6 bases, with 17 bases between. Germline V CDR1 and CDR2: SGHTA, FQGNSA. CDR3 size: 16 residues. Generated by immunoSEQ multiplex PCR, the TCRdb table keeps only in-frame clones and is missing some. The data show nearly 200,000 clones, with 80% to 85% seen just once and around 7.5% held by the top ten. This TCR was sampled from a man aged 35 to 55 who had recovered from COVID-19. Material: PBMCs or T cells enriched from blood (not recorded which). The rearrangement uses TRBV7-2 and TRBJ1-3, with D hard to call. CDR3 in amino acids: CASSLRPTLTENTIYF. The CDR3 DNA sequence: TGTGCCAGCAGCTTACGTCCCACTTTAACTGAAAACACCATATATTTT.